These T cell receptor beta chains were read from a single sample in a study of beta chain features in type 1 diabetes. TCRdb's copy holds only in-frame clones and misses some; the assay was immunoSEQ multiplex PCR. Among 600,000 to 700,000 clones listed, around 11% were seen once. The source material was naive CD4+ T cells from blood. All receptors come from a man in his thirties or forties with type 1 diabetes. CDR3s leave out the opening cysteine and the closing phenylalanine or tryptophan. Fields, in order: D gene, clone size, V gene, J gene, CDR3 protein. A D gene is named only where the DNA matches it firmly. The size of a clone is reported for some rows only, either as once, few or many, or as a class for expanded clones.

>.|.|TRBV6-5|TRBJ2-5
ASSTPGVQETQY
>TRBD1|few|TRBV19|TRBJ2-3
ASSPTGGSPDTQY
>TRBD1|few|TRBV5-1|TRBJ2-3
ASAGDRTDTQY
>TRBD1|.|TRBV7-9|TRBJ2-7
ASSPGQGPSYEQY
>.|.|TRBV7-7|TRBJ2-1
ASSPDLGRNSYNEQF
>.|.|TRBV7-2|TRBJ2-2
ASQLIRSNTGELF
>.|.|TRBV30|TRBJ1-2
AWSVLPRGVDGYT
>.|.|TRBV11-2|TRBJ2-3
ASSSTDTQY
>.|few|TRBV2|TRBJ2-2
ASSEAPGDTGELF
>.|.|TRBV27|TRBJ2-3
ASSTSRVGTDTQY
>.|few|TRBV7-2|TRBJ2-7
ASSSGITYEQY
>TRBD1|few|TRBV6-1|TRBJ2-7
ASNPGQGTYEQY
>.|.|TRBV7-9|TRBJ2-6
ASSLQGTGANVLT
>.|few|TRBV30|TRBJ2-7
AWSVNIRSYEQY
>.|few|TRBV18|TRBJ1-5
ASSLTQGGQPQH
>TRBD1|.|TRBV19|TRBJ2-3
ASSIEGQGKDTQY
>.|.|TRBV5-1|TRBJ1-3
ASSEGSGNTIY
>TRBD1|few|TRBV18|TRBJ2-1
ASSPGTGDREQF
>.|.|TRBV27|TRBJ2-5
ASRAGMRETQY
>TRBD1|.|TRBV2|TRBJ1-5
ASSEFRQGGQPQH
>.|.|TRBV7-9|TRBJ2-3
ASSFDSTDTQY
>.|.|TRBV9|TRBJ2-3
ASSPRLDRDTQY
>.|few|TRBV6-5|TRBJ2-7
ASSLRNEQY
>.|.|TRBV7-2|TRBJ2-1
ASSPSLAGGTSYEQF
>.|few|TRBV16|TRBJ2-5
ASSQSGHQETQY
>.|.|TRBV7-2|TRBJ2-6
ASSFYPSGANVLT
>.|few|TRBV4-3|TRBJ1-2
ASSQDRGFGGYT
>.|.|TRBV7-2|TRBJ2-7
ASSSEVSGEQY
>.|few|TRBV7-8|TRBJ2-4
ASSLAQQGGGKNIQY
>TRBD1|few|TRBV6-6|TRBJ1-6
ASQGQYNSPLH
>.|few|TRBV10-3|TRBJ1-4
AISESDKDEKLF
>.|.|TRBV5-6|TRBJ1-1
ASSLVGRTNTEAF
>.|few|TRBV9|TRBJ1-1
ASSVAGTSDTEAF
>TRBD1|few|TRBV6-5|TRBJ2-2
ASSWDSPNTGELF
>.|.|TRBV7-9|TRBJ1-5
ASSEGNGRDQPQH
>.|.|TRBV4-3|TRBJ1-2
ASSQDGLNYGYT
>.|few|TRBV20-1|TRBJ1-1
SVRGTEAF
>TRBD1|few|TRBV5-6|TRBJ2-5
ASSFRGTGQETQY
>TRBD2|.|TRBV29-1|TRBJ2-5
SVESSGGSGTQY
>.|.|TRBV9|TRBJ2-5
ASSVGYRVGETQY
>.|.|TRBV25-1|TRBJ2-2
ASSSDSSSGELF
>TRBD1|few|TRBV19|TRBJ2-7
ASSAGTVYEQY
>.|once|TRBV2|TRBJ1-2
ASKGDSGEGYT
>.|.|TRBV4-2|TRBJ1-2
ASSQDPDILGA
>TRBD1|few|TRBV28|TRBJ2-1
ASSGGQGGYNEQF
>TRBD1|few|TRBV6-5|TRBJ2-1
ASSRSDRDLNEQF
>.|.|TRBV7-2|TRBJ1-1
ASSLVTSANTEAF
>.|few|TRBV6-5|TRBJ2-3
ASSYSFTQY
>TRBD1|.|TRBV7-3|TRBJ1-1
ASSPGTANTEAF
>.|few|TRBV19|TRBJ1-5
ASHQWGNQPQH
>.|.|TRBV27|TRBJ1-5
ASSLYLGGDQPQH